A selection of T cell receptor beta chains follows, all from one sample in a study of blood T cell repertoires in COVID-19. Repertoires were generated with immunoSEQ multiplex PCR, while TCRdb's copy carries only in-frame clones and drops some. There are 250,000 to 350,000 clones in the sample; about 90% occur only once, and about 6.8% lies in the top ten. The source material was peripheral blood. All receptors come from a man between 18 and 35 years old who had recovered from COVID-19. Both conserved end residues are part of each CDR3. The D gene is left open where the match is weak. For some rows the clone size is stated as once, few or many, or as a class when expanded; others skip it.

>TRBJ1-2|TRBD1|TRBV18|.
TGTGCCAGCTCACTTGGACCACAGGGGGCAAACTATGGCTACACCTTC
CASSLGPQGANYGYTF
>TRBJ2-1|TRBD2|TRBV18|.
TGTGCCAGCTCACCCTGGACTAGCGGGGAAAACAATGAGCAGTTCTTC
CASSPWTSGENNEQFF
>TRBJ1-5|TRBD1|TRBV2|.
TGTGCCAGCCCCTCGGACAGGGGGTTGGGGCAGCCCCAGCATTTT
CASPSDRGLGQPQHF
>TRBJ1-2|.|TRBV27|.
TGTGCCAGCAGTTTTATCGAAGCAGGGAACTATGGCTACACCTTC
CASSFIEAGNYGYTF
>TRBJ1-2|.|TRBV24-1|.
TGTGCCACCAGTGATTTGGGTCGTTTGGCCCGCTGGAACTATGGCTACACCTTC
CATSDLGRLARWNYGYTF
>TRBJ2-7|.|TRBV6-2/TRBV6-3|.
TGTGCCAGCAGTTCCTACGCGGACTCCTCCTACGAGCAGTACTTC
CASSSYADSSYEQYF
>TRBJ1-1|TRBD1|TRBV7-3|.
TGTGCCAGCAGCCCTATGGGACAGGGTGGGGGCACTGAAGCTTTCTTT
CASSPMGQGGGTEAFF
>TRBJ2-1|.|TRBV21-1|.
TGTGCCAGCAGCACCCGACTAGCGCGTAGCTCCTACAATGAGCAGTTCTTC
CASSTRLARSSYNEQFF
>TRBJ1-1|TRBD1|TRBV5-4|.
TGTGCCAGCAGCTTATCAGGGGGACCTGAAGCTTTCTTT
CASSLSGGPEAFF
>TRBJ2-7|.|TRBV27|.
TGTGCCAGCAGTGCCCAGTGGCAGGGGTACGGGGAGCAGTACTTC
CASSAQWQGYGEQYF
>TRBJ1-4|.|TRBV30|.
TGTGCCTGGAGTGGCCGAGCGGACGAAAAACTGTTTTTT
CAWSGRADEKLFF
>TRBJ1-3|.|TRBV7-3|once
TGTGCCAGCAGCTTAAAAGGTGACTCCGGAAACACCATATATTTT
CASSLKGDSGNTIYF
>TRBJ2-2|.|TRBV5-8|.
TGTGCCAGCAGCTTGGATGGGGCCGGGAACACCGGGGAGCTGTTTTTT
CASSLDGAGNTGELFF
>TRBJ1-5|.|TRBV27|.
TGTGCCAGCAGCCCGGTGGGACTTAGCAATCAGCCCCAGCATTTT
CASSPVGLSNQPQHF
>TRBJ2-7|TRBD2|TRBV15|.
TGTGCCACCAGCAGAGATACTAGCGGGTTCTACGAGCAGTACTTC
CATSRDTSGFYEQYF
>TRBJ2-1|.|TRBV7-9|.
TGTGCCAGCAGCCCCGGGGAGGCTTACTCCTACAATGAGCAGTTCTTC
CASSPGEAYSYNEQFF
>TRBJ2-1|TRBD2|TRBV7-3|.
TGTGCCAGCAGCCGACTAGCGGGAGTAGGGGAGCAGTTCTTC
CASSRLAGVGEQFF
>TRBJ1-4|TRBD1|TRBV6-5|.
TGTGCCAGCAGGGGACAGGGGGGGGGTGAAAAACTGTTTTTT
CASRGQGGGEKLFF